The 8 T cell receptor beta chains given below trace back to one sample, sequenced in a study of identical twins. TCRdb redid the calling of the 5' RACE reads with MiXCR, one entry per CDR3 protein. The table includes some 200,000 distinct CDR3 sequences, approximately 8.3% detected once. The same sample was also used in a study of yellow fever vaccine responses in identical twins.

The specimen sequenced was memory (CD45RO+) T cells sorted from blood. The origin of the receptors is a young woman in good health.

This clonotype has a handful of counts. The genes are TRBV5-6 and TRBJ2-5; 8 bases align to TRBD1. CDR1 and CDR2 (germline): SGHDT, YYEEEE. The CDR3 sequence is 14 residues long. Trimming took 1 base from V and 5 from J; bases not matched to a gene: 4. The CDR3 is CASSLPGGAETQYF. The CDR3 DNA reads as TGTGCCAGCAGCTTGCCAGGGGGCGCTGAGACCCAGTACTTC.

This clonotype was picked up many times. The V and J genes are TRBV12-3 or TRBV12-4 and TRBJ1-5, with 8 bases identical to TRBD1. V trimming: 2 bases; J trimming: 5 bases; junction bases outside the gene matches: 2. This CDR3 comprises 14 residues. The CDR3 region has the DNA TGTGCCAGCAGTTTAAGGACAGGGTATCAGCCCCAGCATTTT. This encodes CASSLRTGYQPQHF.

V is TRBV6-1 and J is TRBJ2-5; 13 positions match TRBD2. The germline V gene has CDR1 MNHNS and CDR2 SASEGT. V dropped 3 bases and J dropped 3; count of bases not matched to a gene: 7. This CDR3 comprises 17 residues. This CDR3 reads CASSDRLAGGREETQYF. CDR3 in DNA: TGTGCCAGCAGTGATAGACTAGCGGGGGGAAGGGAAGAGACCCAGTACTTC.

V is TRBV11-2 and J is TRBJ1-4, with D uncertain. The germline CDR1 and CDR2 sequences are SGHAT and FQNNGV. The ends were cut back, 5 bases at V and 5 bases at J, with 15 bases in the middle. The CDR3 runs to 15 residues. The CDR3 DNA sequence: TGTGCCAGCAGCACGGGGTGGCAATCCAATGAAAAACTGTTTTTT. The encoded protein is CASSTGWQSNEKLFF.

There are a few counts of this clonotype. V usage is TRBV7-8 and J usage is TRBJ1-2; D uncertain. This CDR3 has 15 residues. Per germline, CDR1 SGHVS and CDR2 FQNEAQ. Trimming pared 1 base from V and 5 bases from J, leaving 14 bases between. The CDR3: CASSLESQGPYGYTF. The CDR3 coding sequence is TGTGCCAGCAGCTTAGAATCCCAAGGGCCATATGGCTACACCTTC.

Concerning this clonotype: A much larger clone lies one base from this, so it may be a read error. The chain is built from TRBV12-3 or TRBV12-4 and TRBJ2-3, with 9 bases lining up with TRBD2. The CDR3 runs to 18 residues. The chain's CDR3 is CTSTQRASGVLSTDTQYF. The DNA for the CDR3 is TGTACCAGCACCCAGAGGGCTAGCGGGGTCCTTAGCACAGATACGCAGTATTTT.

In its sample, this clonotype was seen many times. The chain carries TRBV7-2 and TRBJ2-3; D uncertain. Germline assignment: CDR1 SGHTA and CDR2 FQGNSA. CDR3 size: 13 residues. V was shortened by 5 bases and J by 4 bases, with 10 bases between the two germline ends. The CDR3 spells CASSLGGADTQYF. The CDR3 nucleotides are TGTGCCAGCAGCCTAGGTGGTGCAGATACGCAGTATTTT.

This clonotype has only a few counts. The V gene is TRBV9, the J gene TRBJ2-7, with D possibly being TRBD1 (5 bases). The ends were cut back, 0 bases at V and 4 bases at J, with 17 bases in the middle. The CDR3 length is 16 residues. The germline CDR1 and CDR2 sequences are SGDLS and YYNGEE. CDR3 in DNA: TGTGCCAGCAGCGTAGGCCAGGGATTCACGGCATACGAGCAGTACTTC. It is translated as CASSVGQGFTAYEQYF.